The 21 T cell receptor beta chains given below trace back to one sample, sequenced in a study of breast tumors, draining lymph nodes, adjacent tissues. Samples came from axillary lymph nodes draining the breast cancer. Via MiXCR, TCRdb re-called the multiplex PCR reads, giving one row per CDR3 protein. The sample holds 120,000 to 150,000 distinct CDR3 sequences, 30% to 35% seen once. Input material: axillary lymph node tissue. All receptors come from a female donor with breast cancer. Some clones in this sample may be carry-over from other donors' samples.

This clonotype was counted at least ten times. DNA for the CDR3: TGTGCCAGCAGTTTTAGGGGGGGCGATGGCTACACCTTC. The encoded protein is CASSFRGGDGYTF. The rearrangement uses TRBV2 and TRBJ1-2, with a weak D call TRBD1 (6 bases). The germline V gene encodes CDR1 SNHLY and CDR2 FYNNEI. Trimming shortened V by 5 bases and J by 6 bases, and 13 bases separated the two germline ends. The length of the CDR3 is 13 residues.

This rearrangement joins TRBV24-1 to TRBJ2-5; the match to TRBD1 covers 7 bases. This CDR3 region has 15 residues. V was pared by 4 bases and J by 3 bases, with 7 bases of the junction left unmatched. CDR1 and CDR2 from the germline V gene are KGHDR and SFDVKD. DNA for the CDR3: TGTGCCACCAGTGAGGGACAGACAGTCGAAGAGACCCAGTACTTC. This translates into CATSEGQTVEETQYF.

This clonotype showed up just once. The V call is TRBV18, the J call TRBJ1-1; TRBD1 matches at 7 bases. Germline lookup yields CDR1 KGHSH and CDR2 LQKENI. V shed 5 bases and J 0 bases; nucleotides not matched to a gene: 3. The CDR3 is 14 amino acids. The CDR3 reads CASSSDRVNTEAFF. The CDR3 nucleotides are TGTGCCAGCTCATCCGACAGGGTGAACACTGAAGCTTTCTTT.

The V gene is TRBV2, the J gene TRBJ2-7; the D is unclear. CDR3 length equals 9 residues. CDR1 is SNHLY and CDR2 is FYNNEI in the germline V gene. V lost 7 bases, J lost 2 bases, and 0 bases lay in between. The chain's CDR3 is CASTYEQYF. The CDR3 DNA follows: TGTGCCAGCACCTACGAGCAGTACTTC.

This clonotype was picked up many times. DNA of the CDR3: TGTGCCAGCAGCCGCGTCGGACAGGGGAACTATGGCTACACCTTC. Amino acids: CASSRVGQGNYGYTF. The V call is TRBV7-9, the J call TRBJ1-2, with 9 bases matching TRBD1. Germline lookup yields CDR1 SEHNR and CDR2 FQNEAQ (reference sequence). V gave up 5 bases and J gave up 2 bases; unmatched junction bases: 6. CDR3 size: 15 residues. Full variable domain (remainder filled in from reference TRBV7-9 and TRBJ1-2): DTGVSQNPRHKITKRGQNVTFRCDPISEHNRLYWYRQTLGQGPEFLTYFQNEAQLEKSRLLSDRFSAERPKGSFSTLEIQRTEQGDSAMYLCASSRVGQGNYGYTFGSGTRLTVV.

J is TRBJ2-7 and V is TRBV29-1; D is uncertain. Germline CDR1 reads SQVTM; CDR2 reads ANQGSEA. This CDR3 spans 13 amino acids. V lost 4 bases and J lost 2, with 12 bases in between. The CDR3 DNA follows: TGCAGCGTTGTCGGGTCGGAACCCTACGAGCAGTACGTC. Amino acid sequence: CSVVGSEPYEQYV.

The chain links TRBV7-2 to TRBJ2-3, with 7 bases lining up with TRBD2. CDR1 and CDR2 (germline): SGHTA, FQGNSA. V was pared by 3 bases and J by 0 bases, with 6 bases of the junction left unmatched. There are 16 residues in the CDR3. The CDR3 sequence: CASSFGLDYSTDTQYF. CDR3 sequence (DNA): TGTGCCAGCAGCTTTGGACTAGACTATAGCACAGATACGCAGTATTTT.

The V gene is TRBV20-1, the J gene TRBJ2-5; no definite D call. This CDR3 has 8 amino acids. Deletions cut 2 bases from V and 9 bases from J, with 1 base between. CDR1 is DFQATT, CDR2 SNEGSKA, per germline (reference sequence). CDR3: CSARSQYF. Here the CDR3 DNA reads TGCAGTGCTAGATCCCAGTACTTC.

The chain combines TRBV5-1 with TRBJ2-3; D may be TRBD2 (7 bases). Germline V gene data show CDR1 as SGHRS and CDR2 as YFSETQ. Trimming pared 0 bases from V and 5 bases from J, leaving 16 bases between. CDR3 size: 16 residues. Here the CDR3 reads CASSLDGGGLLDTQYF. Here the CDR3 DNA reads TGCGCCAGCAGCTTGGATGGGGGGGGCCTTCTAGATACGCAGTATTTT.

The chain links TRBV7-9 to TRBJ2-6; 8 nucleotides agree with TRBD1. There are 15 residues in the CDR3. Germline CDR1 is SEHNR and CDR2 is FQNEAQ (reference sequence). V shed 5 bases, J shed 0 bases, and the junction held 0 bases outside the gene matches. The CDR3 DNA sequence: TGTGCCAGCAGCGGACAGGGCTCTGGGGCCAACGTCCTGACTTTC. As protein: CASSGQGSGANVLTF. Complete variable domain (other parts from reference TRBV7-9 and TRBJ2-6): DTGVSQNPRHKITKRGQNVTFRCDPISEHNRLYWYRQTLGQGPEFLTYFQNEAQLEKSRLLSDRFSAERPKGSFSTLEIQRTEQGDSAMYLCASSGQGSGANVLTFGAGSRLTVL.

The rearrangement uses TRBV7-2 and TRBJ2-3, with 15 bases identical to TRBD2. CDR1 and CDR2 (germline): SGHTA, FQGNSA. V was pared by 1 base and J by 4 bases, with 12 bases of the junction left unmatched. This CDR3 region has 20 residues. The chain's CDR3 is CASSLGAWPGLAGGADTQYF. The DNA of the CDR3 is TGTGCCAGCAGCTTAGGAGCCTGGCCGGGACTAGCGGGGGGCGCAGATACGCAGTATTTT.

This clonotype was counted between two and nine times. This chain joins TRBV7-6 and TRBJ1-1, with 8 bases fitting TRBD1. Unmatched junction bases numbered 18, after V lost 5 bases and J lost 1 base. The CDR3 has 19 amino acids. Germline CDR1 SGHVS, CDR2 FNYEAQ. The CDR3 spells CASSHIDRGRRRTNTEAFF. CDR3 in DNA: TGTGCCAGCAGCCATATTGACAGGGGCCGTCGTCGCACGAACACTGAAGCTTTCTTT.

This chain links TRBV24-1 with TRBJ2-7; 16 positions agree with TRBD2. Germline CDR1 is KGHDR and CDR2 is SFDVKD. Trimming removed 1 base from V and 2 bases from J; junction bases left unmatched: 10. This CDR3 region has 20 residues. CDR3: CATSDFWGTSGGGMAYEQYV. Written as DNA, the CDR3 is TGTGCCACCAGTGATTTCTGGGGGACTAGCGGGGGGGGTATGGCCTACGAGCAGTACGTC.

This clonotype came up many times. The genes are TRBV13 and TRBJ2-3, with TRBD2 matching over 9 bases. There are 17 residues in the CDR3. The junction had 16 bases not matched to a gene; V was cut back by 8 bases and J by 4 bases. The germline V gene encodes CDR1 PRHDT and CDR2 FYEKMQ (reference sequence). CDR3 region: CASGEPKGLAMPDTQYF. In DNA, the CDR3 is TGTGCCAGCGGGGAGCCAAAAGGACTAGCGATGCCAGATACGCAGTATTTT.

Ten or more counts support this clonotype. The chain joins TRBV6-1 to TRBJ1-6; D perhaps matches TRBD1 (6 bases). Between the trimmed V and J ends, which lost 6 bases and 7 bases, there was a span of 10 bases. This CDR3 region has 13 residues. Germline assignment: CDR1 MNHNS and CDR2 SASEGT. Here the CDR3 reads CASRDTGNSPLHF. The CDR3 DNA reads TGTGCCAGCAGAGATACAGGGAATTCACCCCTCCACTTT.

There are a few counts of this clonotype. V is TRBV5-6 and J is TRBJ2-4, with a tentative D call TRBD2 (5 bases). CDR1 SGHDT and CDR2 YYEEEE come from the germline V gene. The germline V and J ends were trimmed by 3 bases and 5 bases, with 12 bases remaining between them. The CDR3 runs 14 residues. The chain's CDR3 is CASSSRDSQNIQYF. The CDR3 DNA reads as TGTGCCAGCAGCTCCCGGGATAGCCAAAACATTCAGTACTTC.

The table lists this clonotype with many counts. This chain joins TRBV4-1 and TRBJ2-2, with D possibly being TRBD1 (6 bases). Trimming pared 7 bases from V and 0 bases from J, leaving 12 bases between. From germline, CDR1 is MGHRA and CDR2 YSYEKL. CDR3 length: 15 residues. This chain's CDR3 is CASTRGVSNTGELFF. The CDR3 coding sequence is TGCGCCAGCACCAGGGGTGTCTCGAACACCGGGGAGCTGTTTTTT.

This clonotype was recorded many times. The chain has TRBV30 and TRBJ2-1, with 9 bases that match TRBD1. Trimming at V came to 5 bases and at J to 4 bases, leaving 3 bases not matched to a gene. This CDR3 is 13 amino acids long. Germline CDR1 GTSNPN, CDR2 SVGIG (reference sequence). The CDR3 bases are TGTGCCTGGGACAGGGGGGGGTACAATGAGCAGTTCTTC. It yields the protein CAWDRGGYNEQFF. The full variable domain, in which reference TRBV30 and TRBJ2-1 provide the parts outside the CDR3, is SQTIHQWPATLVQPVGSPLSLECTVEGTSNPNLYWYRQAAGRGLQLLFYSVGIGQISSEVPQNLSASRPQDRQFILSSKKLLLSDSGFYLCAWDRGGYNEQFFGPGTRLTVL.

The chain links TRBV11-2 to TRBJ1-1; D is undetermined. The CDR3 extends over 14 amino acids. V was cut by 3 bases and J by 0 bases, with 8 bases left in between. Germline CDR1 is SGHAT and CDR2 is FQNNGV. For the CDR3, the DNA is TGTGCCAGCAGCTTTATCCCCATGAACACTGAAGCTTTCTTT. Protein: CASSFIPMNTEAFF. Based on the CDR3 plus reference TRBV11-2 and TRBJ1-1, the full variable domain is EAGVAQSPRYKIIEKRQSVAFWCNPISGHATLYWYQQILGQGPKLLIQFQNNGVVDDSQLPKDRFSAERLKGVDSTLKIQPAKLEDSAVYLCASSFIPMNTEAFFGQGTRLTVV.

About this clonotype itself: This sequence may be a read error, since a much larger clone differs from it by one base. The chain couples TRBV27 to TRBJ1-2; D remains ambiguous. V lost 5 bases to trimming and J lost 4 bases, with 14 bases between them. The CDR3 sequence is 14 residues long. Per germline, CDR1 MNHEY and CDR2 SMNVEV (reference sequence). In DNA, the CDR3 is TGTGCCAGCAGTCCCTCGCGATCAAGCTATGGCTACACCTTC. Protein sequence: CASSPSRSSYGYTF.

This clonotype came up a few times. A read error is possible here, since a much larger clone lies one base away. This likely comes from a read error, as the CDR3 has no conserved phenylalanine or tryptophan at its end. The genes are TRBV3-1 and TRBJ2-5; TRBD1 matches 9 bases. J lost 7 bases, V lost 4 bases, and 10 bases had no gene match. The germline V gene encodes CDR1 LGHDT and CDR2 YNNKEL (reference sequence). The CDR3 is 15 amino acids. In DNA, the CDR3 is TGTGCCAGCAGCCCTGGGACAGGGACTCGGGGGACCCAGTACCTC. Its translation: CASSPGTGTRGTQYL.